This is a list of T cell receptor beta chains from one sample in a study of radiotherapy plus CTLA-4 blockade in lung cancer. Only in-frame clones appear in the TCRdb table, and some are missing; sequencing was by immunoSEQ multiplex PCR. Among about 88,000 clones listed, approximately 79% were seen once. The sequences come from peripheral blood, collected from a patient treated with radiotherapy plus ipilimumab. All receptors come from a human donor with non-small cell lung cancer that progressed on radiotherapy plus ipilimumab. Both conserved end residues are trimmed from each CDR3.

TRBJ2-7 | TRBV9 | ASSVADSYEQY
TRBJ2-1 | TRBV7-8 | ASSGGLPNEQF
TRBJ1-2 | TRBV5-4 | ASSLGTGFYGYT
TRBJ2-7 | TRBV7-2 | ASSLPGGRNEQY
TRBJ1-5 | TRBV19 | ASSRTGTSNQPQH
TRBJ2-5 | TRBV9 | ASSVGNSGGQETQY
TRBJ1-1 | TRBV7-8 | ASSWGDGNTEAF
TRBJ1-1 | TRBV19 | ASSIKFRGTEAF
TRBJ2-5 | TRBV5-4 | ASSSGPRETQY
TRBJ1-1 | TRBV7-2 | ASSLVSMDTEAF
TRBJ2-7 | TRBV29-1 | SVGLAGGLYEQY
TRBJ2-2 | TRBV28 | ASTQGTGELF
TRBJ1-6 | TRBV9 | ASSSAPGVSYNSPLH
TRBJ2-7 | TRBV5-4 | ASSDLDSSYEQY
TRBJ2-2 | TRBV6-1 | ASWTTHNTGELF
TRBJ2-1 | TRBV27 | ASSSGTEAYNEQF
TRBJ2-1 | TRBV28 | ASSSKDYLDLDEQF
TRBJ2-2 | TRBV28 | ASILGGQRAGELF
TRBJ1-5 | TRBV10-1 | ASSESPPGKGNQPQH
TRBJ1-2 | TRBV7-2 | ASSLMIGPGAST
TRBJ1-2 | TRBV2 | ASSERMIYGYT
TRBJ1-2 | TRBV27 | ASSPIPMAGGYGYT
TRBJ1-3 | TRBV19 | ATAYRGRSQHSGNTIY
TRBJ2-7 | TRBV11-3 | ASSQGQGPYEQY
TRBJ2-3 | TRBV27 | ASSLFSTPTDTQY
TRBJ1-5 | TRBV28 | ASSLLTTTNQPQH
TRBJ2-1 | TRBV11-3 | ASSASWAYNEQF
TRBJ2-5 | TRBV5-1 | ASSLPAQETQY
TRBJ2-7 | TRBV28 | ASNGALTTSVYEQY
TRBJ1-1 | TRBV5-6 | ASSLAKQGDTEAF
TRBJ2-5 | TRBV28 | ASSLYKELAGQETQY
TRBJ2-2 | TRBV27 | ASSLYGDSNTGELF
TRBJ2-7 | TRBV6-5 | ASSYSGYSSYEQY
TRBJ2-3 | TRBV4-3 | ASSQEAFGTGIWTDTQY
TRBJ1-5 | TRBV7-8 | ASSLAVLSTGDQPQH
TRBJ1-1 | TRBV29-1 | SVEDREIEAF
TRBJ1-4 | TRBV27 | ASSQTGSEKLF
TRBJ1-2 | TRBV19 | ASSIGEGVDYGYT
TRBJ1-1 | TRBV11-2 | ASSLSPQGTEAF
TRBJ2-4 | TRBV28 | ASSRGSIQY
TRBJ1-2 | TRBV6-1 | ASRPMGRAGYI